A single sample is the source of the 32 T cell receptor beta chains below, sequenced in a study of T cell responses to AZD1222 COVID-19 vaccine. Libraries were prepared by immunoSEQ multiplex PCR; TCRdb keeps only in-frame clonotypes and omits some of them. The profile shows approximately 160,000 clones, roughly 94% of them singletons. Here the sequenced sample was peripheral blood, taken 28 days after the second AZD1222 dose. Receptor source: an adult who received the AZD1222 COVID-19 vaccine.

The chain uses TRBV9 and TRBJ2-1; 7 positions match TRBD2. The V and J ends lost 2 bases and 2 bases, in that order; junction bases with no gene match: 7. Germline CDR1 reads SGDLS; CDR2 reads YYNGEE. This CDR3 comprises 16 residues. The CDR3 bases are TGTGCCAGCAGCGTCGCGCGGGAGAAACCCTACAATGAGCAGTTCTTC. Translating gives CASSVAREKPYNEQFF.

This chain joins TRBV2 and TRBJ2-1, with D tentatively TRBD2 (6 bases). Trimming left V 6 bases short and J 6 bases short, with 18 bases between. CDR3 length equals 15 residues. Per germline, CDR1 SNHLY and CDR2 FYNNEI. The CDR3: CASSPLRGAGNEQFF. In DNA, the CDR3 is TGTGCCAGCAGCCCCTTAAGAGGAGCGGGCAATGAGCAGTTCTTC.

The V and J genes are TRBV10-3 and TRBJ2-1, with D uncertain. The ends were cut back, 4 bases at V and 3 bases at J, with 13 bases in the middle. In germline, CDR1 is ENHRY, CDR2 SYGVKD. This CDR3 has 15 residues. In nucleotides, the CDR3 is TGTGCCATCAGTGGGACCCGTTCTAACTACAATGAGCAGTTCTTC. The encoded protein is CAISGTRSNYNEQFF.

This chain links TRBV7-8 with TRBJ1-2, with 10 bases lining up with TRBD1. Trimming cost V 5 bases and J 3 bases; bases outside gene matches: 12. The CDR3 is 17 amino acids. CDR1 is SGHVS and CDR2 is FQNEAQ in the germline V gene. The CDR3 sequence is CASSPGTGVGDDYGYTF. The CDR3, as DNA: TGTGCCAGCAGCCCCGGGACAGGGGTCGGAGACGACTATGGCTACACCTTC.

The chain couples TRBV11-2 to TRBJ2-1; D is possibly TRBD2 (5 bases). The CDR3 contains 13 residues. V was clipped by 10 bases and J by 0 bases, with 10 bases between them. Germline CDR1 reads SGHAT; CDR2 reads FQNNGV. The CDR3 protein is CATKTISYNEQFF. Written as DNA, the CDR3 is TGTGCCACAAAGACTATCTCCTACAATGAGCAGTTCTTC.

J is TRBJ2-1 and V is TRBV28, with 8 bases fitting TRBD2. From germline, CDR1 is MDHEN and CDR2 SYDVKM. V was pared by 7 bases and J by 4 bases, with 12 bases of the junction left unmatched. There are 16 residues in the CDR3. CDR3 coding DNA: TGTGCCAGCACCTCTGGGGCGGGAGGACCATACAATGAGCAGTTCTTC. This codes for CASTSGAGGPYNEQFF.

The chain recombines TRBV6-5 with TRBJ2-7; D unclear. The CDR3 contains 12 residues. CDR1 is MNHEY and CDR2 is SVGAGI in the germline V gene. Trimming removed 2 bases at V and 5 bases at J, with 7 bases between. CDR3 nucleotides: TGTGCCAGCAGTTACGATAGAGACGAGCAGTACTTC. The encoded protein is CASSYDRDEQYF.

The chain recombines TRBV19 with TRBJ1-2; D ambiguous. This CDR3 has 10 amino acids. Between the trimmed V and J ends, which lost 8 bases and 3 bases, there was a span of 4 bases. Looked up from germline, CDR1 is LNHDA and CDR2 is SQIVND (reference sequence). The CDR3 sequence is CASGDYGYTF. The CDR3 DNA reads TGTGCCAGTGGAGACTATGGCTACACCTTC.

V gene TRBV18 combines with J gene TRBJ2-5; 11 bases are shared with TRBD2. The germline V gene encodes CDR1 KGHSH and CDR2 LQKENI. CDR3 length: 18 residues. Unmatched junction bases numbered 14, after V lost 3 bases and J lost 5 bases. DNA of the CDR3: TGTGCCAGCTCACCCACTCGGGGGACTAGCGGAGGGGTTGAGACCCAGTACTTC. As protein: CASSPTRGTSGGVETQYF. The full variable domain, in which reference TRBV18 and TRBJ2-5 provide the parts outside the CDR3, is NAGVMQNPRHLVRRRGQEARLRCSPMKGHSHVYWYRQLPEEGLKFMVYLQKENIIDESGMPKERFSAEFPKEGPSILRIQQVVRGDSAAYFCASSPTRGTSGGVETQYFGPGTRLLVL.

Of note for this clone: In the same sample, other DNA sequences code for this CDR3. The V gene is TRBV3-1 (or the pseudogene TRBV3-2), the J gene TRBJ2-5; a possible D gene is TRBD1 (6 bases). Germline V lookup: CDR1 LGHDT, CDR2 YNNKEL (reference sequence). Trimming stripped 3 bases from V and 4 bases from J, with 9 bases between. This CDR3 contains 13 residues. For the CDR3, the DNA is TGTGCCAGCAGCCAGGGGGCCGTAGAGACCCAGTACTTC. This encodes CASSQGAVETQYF.

The V and J genes are TRBV9 and TRBJ1-1, with a tentative D call TRBD1 (5 bases). Germline V gene sequence: CDR1 SGDLS, CDR2 YYNGEE. The CDR3 is 14 amino acids. V lost 3 bases to trimming and J lost 1 base, with 10 bases between them. This CDR3 reads CASSGGEPNTEAFF. The CDR3 DNA reads as TGTGCCAGCAGCGGAGGGGAGCCGAACACTGAAGCTTTCTTT.

The CDR3 sequence is CASSSNTGELFF. The CDR3 bases are TGTGCCAGCAGCTCGAACACCGGGGAGCTGTTTTTT. V gene TRBV7-3 combines with J gene TRBJ2-2; D not certain. Trimming shortened V by 4 bases and J by 0 bases, and 0 bases separated the two germline ends. Germline V gene data show CDR1 as SGHTA and CDR2 as FQGTGA. This CDR3 comprises 12 residues.

The chain has TRBV6-6 and TRBJ1-6; D not certain. This CDR3 spans 12 amino acids. Per germline, CDR1 MNHNY and CDR2 SVGAGI (reference sequence). V was cut by 2 bases and J by 11 bases, with 7 bases left in between. The CDR3 DNA is TGTGCCAGCAGTTACCAAACGCCACCCCTCCACTTT. Translated, it gives CASSYQTPPLHF.

The genes are TRBV3-1 (or the pseudogene TRBV3-2) and TRBJ2-2; no reliable D call. From germline, CDR1 is LGHDT and CDR2 YNNKEL (reference sequence). Trimming stripped 6 bases from V and 6 bases from J, with 8 bases between. This CDR3 is 12 amino acids long. CDR3 amino acids: CASRLLSGELFF. CDR3 DNA: TGTGCCAGCAGGCTGCTGTCCGGGGAGCTGTTTTTT.

CDR3 in amino acids: CASSLRGGAYNEQFF. The CDR3 DNA follows: TGCGCCAGCAGCTTGAGGGGGGGCGCGTATAATGAGCAGTTCTTC. The chain recombines TRBV5-1 with TRBJ2-1; tentative D call: TRBD2 (7 bases). V lost 1 base and J lost 7, with 15 bases in between. Germline V gives CDR1 SGHRS, CDR2 YFSETQ. This CDR3 region has 15 residues.

The genes are TRBV6-5 and TRBJ2-7; the match to TRBD1 covers 9 bases. Per the germline V gene, CDR1 is MNHEY and CDR2 is SVGAGI. CDR3 length: 14 amino acids. The trim removed 4 bases at V and 6 bases at J, leaving 7 bases unmatched. The CDR3 region has the DNA TGTGCCAGCAGTTTCACAGGGGGCGCGGTCGAGCAGTACTTC. This translates into CASSFTGGAVEQYF.

This sequence joins TRBV3-1 (or the pseudogene TRBV3-2) and TRBJ1-1; 11 bases align to TRBD1. V was pared by 6 bases and J by 4 bases, with 10 bases of the junction left unmatched. The CDR3 totals 16 residues. Germline V gene lookup returns CDR1 LGHDT and CDR2 YNNKEL (reference sequence). CDR3 DNA: TGTGCCAGCAGATTCGGACAGGGGGCGCAGGGCACTGAAGCTTTCTTT. Amino acid sequence: CASRFGQGAQGTEAFF.

V usage is TRBV27 and J usage is TRBJ2-2; D gene uncertain. CDR1 is MNHEY, CDR2 SMNVEV, per germline (reference sequence). CDR3 length: 16 residues. The germline V and J ends were trimmed by 2 bases and 0 bases, with 10 bases remaining between them. The CDR3 bases are TGTGCCAGCAGTTTACAGGCGTTCGCGAACACCGGGGAGCTGTTTTTT. Translating it yields CASSLQAFANTGELFF.

The chain employs TRBV6-6 and TRBJ1-1; 8 bases line up with TRBD1. Germline loops: CDR1 MNHNY, CDR2 SVGAGI (reference sequence). This CDR3 has 13 amino acids. V trimming: 6 bases; J trimming: 4 bases; junction bases outside the gene matches: 4. In DNA form, the CDR3 reads TGTGCCAGCAGGAGGACAGGGCCCACTGAAGCTTTCTTT. Translating it yields CASRRTGPTEAFF.

The chain joins TRBV5-1 to TRBJ1-1; D is unresolved. This CDR3 has 13 amino acids. With 1 base removed from V and 6 bases from J, the gap between germline ends came to 10 bases. Germline V gene lookup returns CDR1 SGHRS and CDR2 YFSETQ. The DNA of the CDR3 is TGCGCCAGCAGCTTGCAAACGGTCGCTGAAGCTTTCTTT. As protein: CASSLQTVAEAFF. The whole variable domain, filled in from reference TRBV5-1 and TRBJ1-1, reads KAGVTQTPRYLIKTRGQQVTLSCSPISGHRSVSWYQQTPGQGLQFLFEYFSETQRNKGNFPGRFSGRQFSNSRSEMNVSTLELGDSALYLCASSLQTVAEAFFGQGTRLTVV.

This rearrangement joins TRBV5-1 to TRBJ1-4; 7 bases are shared with TRBD1. Trimming took 4 bases from V and 4 from J; bases not matched to a gene: 4. This CDR3 contains 14 residues. Germline CDR1 SGHRS, CDR2 YFSETQ. CDR3 sequence (DNA): TGCGCCAGCAGCGTGGGACAGTTTAATGAAAAACTGTTTTTT. Encoded protein: CASSVGQFNEKLFF.

In this sample, this clone turned up once. The J gene is TRBJ2-7, the V gene TRBV4-2; TRBD2 aligns across 11 bases. With 4 bases clipped from V and 5 bases from J, the junction kept 13 bases outside the gene matches. Germline CDR1 and CDR2: LGHNA and YNFKEQ. This CDR3 comprises 17 residues. CDR3 region: CASSPQKTSGAVDEQYF. CDR3 DNA: TGTGCCAGCAGCCCTCAGAAGACTAGCGGGGCCGTCGACGAGCAGTACTTC.

The chain uses TRBV6-4 and TRBJ1-1; TRBD1 is a possible D gene (5 bases). V was cut by 2 bases and J by 2 bases, with 6 bases left in between. CDR1 is MRHNA and CDR2 is SNTAGT in the germline V gene. The CDR3 length is 13 residues. CDR3 residues: CASSDRGNTEAFF. In nucleotides, the CDR3 is TGTGCCAGCAGTGACAGGGGAAACACTGAAGCTTTCTTT.

The V gene is TRBV19, the J gene TRBJ2-1, with TRBD2 identical over 11 bases. CDR1 is LNHDA and CDR2 is SQIVND in the germline V gene (reference sequence). CDR3 size: 17 residues. With 9 bases clipped from V and 0 bases from J, the junction kept 10 bases outside the gene matches. CDR3 in amino acids: CARSGTSGSSSYNEQFF. The CDR3 DNA reads TGTGCCAGATCAGGGACTAGCGGCTCGAGCTCCTACAATGAGCAGTTCTTC.

J is TRBJ1-1 and V is TRBV5-4; TRBD1 might be the D (5 bases). Germline values: CDR1 SGHNT, CDR2 YYREEE (reference sequence). V lost 6 bases and J lost 4, with 16 bases in between. The CDR3 is 14 residues long. The CDR3 spells CASNGGRVGTEAFF. As DNA, the CDR3 is TGTGCCAGCAACGGAGGCAGGGTGGGCACTGAAGCTTTCTTT.

The V and J genes are TRBV18 and TRBJ1-3; D gene unclear. This CDR3 region has 14 residues. The V end lost 2 bases, the J end lost 0 bases, and 5 bases lay between the germline ends. Germline CDR1 KGHSH, CDR2 LQKENI. The chain's CDR3 is CASSPDISGNTIYF. The CDR3 nucleotides are TGTGCCAGCTCACCAGACATCTCTGGAAACACCATATATTTT.

This clone was found once. This sequence joins TRBV18 and TRBJ1-4; the D gene is possibly TRBD1 (6 bases). The germline V gene encodes CDR1 KGHSH and CDR2 LQKENI. V gave up 3 bases and J gave up 7 bases, with 9 bases separating them. There are 13 residues in the CDR3. DNA of the CDR3: TGTGCCAGCTCACCCTTCAGGGGTGAAAAACTGTTTTTT. This encodes CASSPFRGEKLFF.

This CDR3 reads CASSIQLAGSYEQYF. The CDR3 DNA reads TGTGCCAGTAGTATCCAACTAGCGGGATCCTACGAGCAGTACTTC. This chain uses TRBV19 with TRBJ2-7, with TRBD2 matching over 10 bases. The germline gives CDR1 LNHDA, CDR2 SQIVND (reference sequence). The CDR3 runs to 15 residues. V shed 3 bases, J shed 1 base, and the junction held 3 bases outside the gene matches.

The gene calls are TRBV5-5 and TRBJ2-5, with 14 bases aligning to TRBD2. Trimming cost V 0 bases and J 4 bases; bases outside gene matches: 5. The CDR3 loop spans 17 amino acids. In germline, CDR1 is SGHKS, CDR2 YYEKEE (reference sequence). For the CDR3, the DNA is TGTGCCAGCAGCTTGGGACTAGCGGGAGGGGCTGGAGAGACCCAGTACTTC. Its translation is CASSLGLAGGAGETQYF.

V is TRBV2 and J is TRBJ2-7; the match to TRBD2 covers 10 bases. The CDR3 extends over 15 amino acids. Unmatched junction bases numbered 8, after V lost 3 bases and J lost 6 bases. CDR1 is SNHLY, CDR2 FYNNEI, per germline. This CDR3 is CASSDTAGGLSEQYF. DNA of the CDR3: TGTGCCAGCAGTGATACAGCGGGAGGGTTGAGCGAGCAGTACTTC.

V usage is TRBV5-1 and J usage is TRBJ1-4, with unresolved D. Trimming took off 3 bases at V and 4 bases at J, with 10 bases between the two ends. The CDR3 spans 14 residues. Germline V gene data show CDR1 as SGHRS and CDR2 as YFSETQ. The CDR3 nucleotides read TGCGCCAGCAGCTCCGGGATTGGTAATGAAAAACTGTTTTTT. Protein product: CASSSGIGNEKLFF.

V usage is TRBV27 and J usage is TRBJ1-2; D is possibly TRBD1 (5 bases). Between the trimmed V and J ends, which lost 2 bases and 4 bases, there was a span of 17 bases. The CDR3 consists of 16 residues. Germline CDR1 is MNHEY and CDR2 is SMNVEV (reference sequence). The CDR3 sequence: CASSLSRGEPPYGYTF. The CDR3 region has the DNA TGTGCCAGCAGTTTAAGTAGGGGCGAGCCCCCCTATGGCTACACCTTC.